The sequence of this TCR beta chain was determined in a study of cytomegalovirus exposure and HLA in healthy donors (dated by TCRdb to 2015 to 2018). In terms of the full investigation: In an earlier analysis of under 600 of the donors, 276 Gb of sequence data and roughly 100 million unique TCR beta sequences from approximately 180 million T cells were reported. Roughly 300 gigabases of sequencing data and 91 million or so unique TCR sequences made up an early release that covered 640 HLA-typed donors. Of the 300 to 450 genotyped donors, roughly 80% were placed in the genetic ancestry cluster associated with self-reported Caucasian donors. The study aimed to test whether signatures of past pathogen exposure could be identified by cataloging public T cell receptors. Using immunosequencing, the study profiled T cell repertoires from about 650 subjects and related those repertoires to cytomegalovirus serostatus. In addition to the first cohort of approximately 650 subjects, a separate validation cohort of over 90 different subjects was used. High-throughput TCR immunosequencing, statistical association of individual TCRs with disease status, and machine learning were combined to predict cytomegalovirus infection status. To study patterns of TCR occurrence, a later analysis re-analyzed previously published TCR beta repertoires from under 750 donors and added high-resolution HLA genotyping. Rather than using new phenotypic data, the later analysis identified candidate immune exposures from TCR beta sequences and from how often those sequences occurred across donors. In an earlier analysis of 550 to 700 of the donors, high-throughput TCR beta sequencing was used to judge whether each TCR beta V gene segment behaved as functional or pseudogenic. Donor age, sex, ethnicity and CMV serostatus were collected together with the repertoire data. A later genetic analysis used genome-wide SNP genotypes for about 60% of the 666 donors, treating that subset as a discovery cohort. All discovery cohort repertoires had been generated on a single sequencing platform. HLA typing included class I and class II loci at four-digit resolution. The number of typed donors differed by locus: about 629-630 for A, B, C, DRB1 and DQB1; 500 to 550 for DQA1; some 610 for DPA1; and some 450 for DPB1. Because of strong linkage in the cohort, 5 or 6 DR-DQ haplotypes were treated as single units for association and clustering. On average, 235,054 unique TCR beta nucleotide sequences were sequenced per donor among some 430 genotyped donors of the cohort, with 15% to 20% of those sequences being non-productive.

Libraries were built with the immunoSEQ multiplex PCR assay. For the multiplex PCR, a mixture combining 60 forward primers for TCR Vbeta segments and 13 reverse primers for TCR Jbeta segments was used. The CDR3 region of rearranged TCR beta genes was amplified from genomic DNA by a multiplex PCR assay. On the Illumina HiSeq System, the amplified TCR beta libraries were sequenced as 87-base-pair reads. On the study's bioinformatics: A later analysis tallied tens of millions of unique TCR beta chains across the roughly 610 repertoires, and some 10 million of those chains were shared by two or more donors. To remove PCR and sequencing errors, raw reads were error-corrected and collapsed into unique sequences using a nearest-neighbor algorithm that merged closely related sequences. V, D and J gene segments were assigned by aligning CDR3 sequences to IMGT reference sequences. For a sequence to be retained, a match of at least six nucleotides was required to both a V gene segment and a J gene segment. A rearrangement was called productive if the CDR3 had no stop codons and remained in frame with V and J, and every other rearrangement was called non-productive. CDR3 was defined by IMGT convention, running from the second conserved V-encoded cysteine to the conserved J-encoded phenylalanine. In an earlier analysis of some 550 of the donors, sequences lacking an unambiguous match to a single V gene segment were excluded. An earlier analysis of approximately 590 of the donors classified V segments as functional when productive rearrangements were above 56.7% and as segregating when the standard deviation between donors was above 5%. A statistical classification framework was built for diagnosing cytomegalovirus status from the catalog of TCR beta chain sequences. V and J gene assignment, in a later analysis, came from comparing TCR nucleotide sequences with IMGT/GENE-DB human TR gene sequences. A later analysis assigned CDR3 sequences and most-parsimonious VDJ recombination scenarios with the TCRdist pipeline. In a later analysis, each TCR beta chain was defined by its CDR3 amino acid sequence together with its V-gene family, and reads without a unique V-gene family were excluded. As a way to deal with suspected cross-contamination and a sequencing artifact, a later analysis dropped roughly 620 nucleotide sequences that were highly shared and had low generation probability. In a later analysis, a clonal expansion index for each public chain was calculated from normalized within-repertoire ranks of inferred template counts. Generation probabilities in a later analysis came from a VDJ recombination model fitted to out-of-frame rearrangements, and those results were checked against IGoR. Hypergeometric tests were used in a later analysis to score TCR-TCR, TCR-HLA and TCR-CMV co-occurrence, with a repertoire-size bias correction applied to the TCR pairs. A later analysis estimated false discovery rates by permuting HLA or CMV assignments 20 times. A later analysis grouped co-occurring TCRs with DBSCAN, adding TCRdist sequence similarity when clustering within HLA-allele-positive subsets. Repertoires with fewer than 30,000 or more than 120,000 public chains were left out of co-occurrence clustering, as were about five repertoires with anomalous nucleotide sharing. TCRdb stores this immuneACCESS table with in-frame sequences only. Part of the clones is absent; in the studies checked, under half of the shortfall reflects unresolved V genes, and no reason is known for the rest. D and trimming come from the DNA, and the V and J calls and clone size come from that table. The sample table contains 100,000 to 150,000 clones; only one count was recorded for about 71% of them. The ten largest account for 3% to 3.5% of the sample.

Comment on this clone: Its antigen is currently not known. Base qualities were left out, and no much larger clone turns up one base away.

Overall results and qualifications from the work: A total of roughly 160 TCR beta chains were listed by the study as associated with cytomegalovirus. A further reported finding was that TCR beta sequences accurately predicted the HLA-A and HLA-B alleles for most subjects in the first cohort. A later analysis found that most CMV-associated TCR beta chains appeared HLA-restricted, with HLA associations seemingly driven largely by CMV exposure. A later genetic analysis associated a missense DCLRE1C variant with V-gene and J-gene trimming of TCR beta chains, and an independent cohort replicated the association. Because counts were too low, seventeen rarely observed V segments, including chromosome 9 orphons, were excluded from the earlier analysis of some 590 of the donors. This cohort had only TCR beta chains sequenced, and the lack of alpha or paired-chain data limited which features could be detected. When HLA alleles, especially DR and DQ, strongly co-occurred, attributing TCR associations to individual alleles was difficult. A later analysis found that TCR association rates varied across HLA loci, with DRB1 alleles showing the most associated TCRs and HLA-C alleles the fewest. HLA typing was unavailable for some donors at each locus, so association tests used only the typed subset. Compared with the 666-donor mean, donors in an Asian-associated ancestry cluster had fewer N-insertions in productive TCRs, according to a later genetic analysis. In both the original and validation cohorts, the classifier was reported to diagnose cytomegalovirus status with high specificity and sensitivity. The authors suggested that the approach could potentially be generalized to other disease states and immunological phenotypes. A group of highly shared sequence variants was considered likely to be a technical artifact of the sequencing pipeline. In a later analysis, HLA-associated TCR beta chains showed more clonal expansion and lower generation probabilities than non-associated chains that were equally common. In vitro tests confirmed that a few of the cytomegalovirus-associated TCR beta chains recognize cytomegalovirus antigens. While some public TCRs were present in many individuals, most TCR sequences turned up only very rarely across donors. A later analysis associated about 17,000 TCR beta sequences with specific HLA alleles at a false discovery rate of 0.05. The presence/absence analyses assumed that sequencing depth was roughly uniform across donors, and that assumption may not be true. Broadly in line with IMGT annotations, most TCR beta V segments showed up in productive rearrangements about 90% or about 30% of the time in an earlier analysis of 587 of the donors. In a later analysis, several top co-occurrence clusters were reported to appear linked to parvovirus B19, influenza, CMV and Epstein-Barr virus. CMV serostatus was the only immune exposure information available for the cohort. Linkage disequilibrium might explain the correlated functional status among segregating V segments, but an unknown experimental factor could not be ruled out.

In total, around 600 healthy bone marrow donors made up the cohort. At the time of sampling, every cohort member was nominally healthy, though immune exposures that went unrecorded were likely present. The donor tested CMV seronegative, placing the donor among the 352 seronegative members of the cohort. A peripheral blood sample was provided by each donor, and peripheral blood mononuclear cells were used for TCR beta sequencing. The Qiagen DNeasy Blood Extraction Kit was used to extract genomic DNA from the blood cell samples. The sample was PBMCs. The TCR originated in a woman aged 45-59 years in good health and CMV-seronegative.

This receptor has the CDR3 CASSSYSGDIGTQYF. The sequenced DNA is TGTGCCAGTAGTTCCTATAGCGGAGACATAGGGACCCAGTACTTC. This receptor chain uses TRBV19 and TRBJ2-5; the D segment could be TRBD2, given 6 matching bases. As encoded in the germline V gene (reference sequence), CDR1 is LNHDA while CDR2 is SQIVND. The CDR3 goes from the cysteine to the phenylalanine over 15 residues. Only the CDR3 DNA is retained, 45 bases long and in frame from the first base. V drops 5 bases and J drops 7 bases, leaving 20 bases in between.